The 16 T cell receptor beta chains given below trace back to one sample, sequenced in a study of blood T cell repertoires in COVID-19 (dated by TCRdb to about 2020). Libraries were made using the immunoSEQ multiplex PCR assay. TCRdb took this table from immuneACCESS and kept in-frame rearrangements with V and J called. Such tables lack part of the clones; where checked against another copy, unresolved V genes explain under half of the gap, and the rest is unexplained. The sample table lists approximately 79,000 clones, approximately 80% of them with a count of one. Of the sample, around 13% is held by the ten largest clones. Sequencing used peripheral blood. The receptors stem from a man aged 50-60 years with COVID-19, enrolled during active disease.

This clone occurred a few times. J is TRBJ2-7 and V is TRBV19; D is uncertain. This CDR3 contains 12 residues. The germline V gene encodes CDR1 LNHDA and CDR2 SQIVND (reference sequence). V gave up 3 bases and J gave up 6 bases, with 9 bases separating them. CDR3 nucleotide sequence: TGTGCCAGTAGTATCCCGAGTGGCGAGCAGTACTTC. Translating it yields CASSIPSGEQYF.

A few counts support this clone. This chain connects TRBV7-2 to TRBJ2-7, with 7 positions matching TRBD2. From germline, CDR1 is SGHTA and CDR2 FQGNSA. The CDR3 is 15 residues long. V was clipped by 2 bases and J by 3 bases; unmatched bases: 7. As DNA, the CDR3 is TGTGCCAGCAGCTTAAATAGCCTAGCGGACTACGAGCAGTACTTC. Translation: CASSLNSLADYEQYF.

The rearrangement uses TRBV7-8 and TRBJ2-1; 10 bases line up with TRBD2. This CDR3 is 20 amino acids long. With V trimmed by 0 bases and J by 7 bases, 18 bases remained unmatched. The germline CDR1 and CDR2 sequences are SGHVS and FQNEAQ. The CDR3 DNA sequence: TGTGCCAGCAGCTTAGCGACTAGCGGGCTTATCAGGGGGACTGGGAATGAGCAGTTCTTC. Protein: CASSLATSGLIRGTGNEQFF.

The CDR3 loop reads CARSWTRGFYNEQFF. CDR3 bases: TGTGCCAGAAGCTGGACTAGAGGCTTTTACAATGAGCAGTTCTTC. The chain recombines TRBV5-3 with TRBJ2-1, with TRBD2 matching over 7 bases. TRBV5-3 is marked as an open reading frame, function uncertain. V lost 3 bases, J lost 4 bases, and 7 bases stayed unmatched. The CDR3 sequence is 15 residues long.

This chain joins TRBV4-1 and TRBJ1-2; 9 bases line up with TRBD1. Germline CDR1 reads MGHRA; CDR2 reads YSYEKL. CDR3 length: 15 amino acids. V shed 3 bases, J shed 5 bases, and the junction held 7 bases outside the gene matches. The CDR3 sequence is CASSQSTGGRYGYTF. The CDR3, as DNA: TGCGCCAGCAGCCAGTCGACAGGGGGTAGGTATGGCTACACCTTC.

This chain joins TRBV3-1 (or the pseudogene TRBV3-2) and TRBJ2-1; a weak D match, TRBD1 (5 bases). The V gene's germline CDR1 is LGHDT and CDR2 YNNKEL (reference sequence). The CDR3 covers 12 residues. The V and J ends lost 0 bases and 12 bases respectively, with 9 bases between them. For the CDR3, the DNA is TGTGCCAGCAGCCAAGATCAAGGGGTGCAGTTCTTC. Protein product: CASSQDQGVQFF.

The genes are TRBV6-5 and TRBJ2-7; D not resolved. This CDR3 has 13 amino acids. The V gene lost 2 bases and the J gene lost 3 bases, with 8 bases spanning the gap. Germline V gene lookup returns CDR1 MNHEY and CDR2 SVGAGI. The CDR3 region has the DNA TGTGCCAGCAGTTACGCCATCAGCTACGAGCAGTACTTC. It yields the protein CASSYAISYEQYF.

V gene TRBV4-3 combines with J gene TRBJ2-7; 9 bases align to TRBD1. From germline, CDR1 is LGHNA and CDR2 YSLEER. J was trimmed by 0 bases and V by 1 base; bases with no gene match: 4. This CDR3 has 16 amino acids. The DNA of the CDR3 is TGCGCCAGCAGCCAAGGCAGGACAGGGGACTCCTACGAGCAGTACTTC. Encoded protein: CASSQGRTGDSYEQYF.

This sequence joins TRBV6-5 and TRBJ1-1, with 8 bases matching TRBD1. J was trimmed by 1 base and V by 6 bases; bases with no gene match: 7. CDR1 MNHEY and CDR2 SVGAGI come from the germline V gene. This CDR3 contains 15 residues. This CDR3 reads CASSAGGVGNTEAFF. The DNA for the CDR3 is TGTGCCAGCAGCGCAGGGGGCGTGGGGAACACTGAAGCTTTCTTT.

The chain is built from TRBV6-1 and TRBJ1-2; D gene unclear. CDR1 and CDR2 from the germline V gene are MNHNS and SASEGT. The CDR3 length is 12 residues. V was shortened by 2 bases and J by 4 bases, with 5 bases between the two germline ends. The CDR3 loop reads CASSETSYGYTF. DNA of the CDR3: TGTGCCAGCAGTGAAACTTCCTATGGCTACACCTTC.

This clone was seen a handful of times. V gene TRBV7-9 combines with J gene TRBJ2-2; TRBD1 might be the D (6 bases). This CDR3 is 14 amino acids long. The V gene's germline CDR1 is SEHNR and CDR2 FQNEAQ (reference sequence). The V end was cut by 3 bases, the J end by 2 bases, with 7 bases between. The chain's CDR3 is CASSLGHNTGELFF. CDR3 nucleotide sequence: TGTGCCAGCAGCTTGGGACATAACACCGGGGAGCTGTTTTTT.

This clone was found a few times. The J gene is TRBJ2-7, the V gene TRBV7-2, with TRBD2 as a possible D gene (5 bases). Trimming took 1 base from V and 3 from J, leaving 10 bases between them. The V gene's germline CDR1 is SGHTA and CDR2 FQGNSA. This CDR3 region has 14 residues. CDR3 bases: TGTGCCAGCAGCTTAGTCATGGGAGTCTACGAGCAGTACTTC. It translates to CASSLVMGVYEQYF.

J is TRBJ1-4 and V is TRBV28, with TRBD1 identical over 9 bases. J lost 7 bases, V lost 7 bases, and 7 bases had no gene match. Per the germline V gene, CDR1 is MDHEN and CDR2 is SYDVKM. This CDR3 spans 14 amino acids. For the CDR3, the DNA is TGTGCCAGCACCGAAACAGGGGGCAGTGAAAAACTGTTTTTT. It is translated as CASTETGGSEKLFF.

This clone was seen just once. The chain uses TRBV21-1 and TRBJ2-3; the D segment call TRBD2 is taken from the table without a DNA check. TRBV21-1 is noted as a pseudogene. This CDR3 is built from 19 residues. The CDR3: CASSKASTSGRGGTDTQYF. CDR3 coding DNA: TGTGCCAGCAGCAAAGCGTCGACTAGCGGGAGAGGGGGCACAGATACGCAGTATTTT.

This clone has just a few counts. The chain recombines TRBV19 with TRBJ2-7; 11 bases line up with TRBD1. The V gene end was trimmed by 8 bases and the J gene end by 2 bases; junction bases not matched to a gene: 5. This CDR3 comprises 14 residues. The germline CDR1 and CDR2 sequences are LNHDA and SQIVND (reference sequence). CDR3 sequence reads: CASSGTGGTYEQYF. CDR3 coding DNA: TGTGCCAGTTCCGGGACAGGGGGTACCTACGAGCAGTACTTC.

V usage is TRBV30 and J usage is TRBJ1-2, with 7 bases lining up with TRBD1. This CDR3 spans 12 amino acids. V was pared by 4 bases and J by 5 bases, with 4 bases of the junction left unmatched. From germline, CDR1 is GTSNPN and CDR2 SVGIG (reference sequence). CDR3 DNA sequence: TGTGCCTGGACCACGGGACAGTATGGCTACACCTTC. This codes for CAWTTGQYGYTF.